One and the same sample provided the 27 T cell receptor beta chains below, sequenced in a study of T cell responses to AZD1222 COVID-19 vaccine. Assay used: immunoSEQ multiplex PCR; TCRdb lists only in-frame clones, some missing. The table shows about 100,000 clones, with around 87% occurring only once. The sequencing used peripheral blood, collected 28 days after the second AZD1222 dose. The receptors here all came from an adult who received the AZD1222 COVID-19 vaccine.

J is TRBJ1-3 and V is TRBV3-1 (or the pseudogene TRBV3-2); 9 bases map to TRBD1. CDR1 LGHDT and CDR2 YNNKEL come from the germline V gene (reference sequence). With 4 bases clipped from V and 2 bases from J, the junction kept 12 bases outside the gene matches. The CDR3 extends over 18 amino acids. This CDR3 reads CASSPEPSQGAAGNTIYF. The CDR3 region has the DNA TGTGCCAGCAGCCCGGAACCTTCACAGGGGGCGGCTGGAAACACCATATATTTT.

V is TRBV7-9 and J is TRBJ2-5; D call uncertain. This CDR3 contains 14 residues. Between the trimmed V and J ends, which lost 0 bases and 5 bases, there was a span of 10 bases. CDR1 is SEHNR, CDR2 FQNEAQ, per germline (reference sequence). The CDR3 is CASSLADGWETQYF. Here the CDR3 DNA reads TGTGCCAGCAGCTTAGCGGATGGGTGGGAGACCCAGTACTTC.

This clone was counted a single time. The rearrangement joins TRBV2 to TRBJ2-1; no clear D. This CDR3 region has 11 residues. Germline V CDR1 and CDR2: SNHLY, FYNNEI. Trimming took 4 bases from V and 12 from J, leaving 10 bases between them. CDR3 loop: CASSVTGWQFF. The CDR3 region has the DNA TGTGCCAGCAGTGTCACTGGATGGCAGTTCTTC.

This chain connects TRBV4-2 to TRBJ2-7; D gene unclear. The CDR3 consists of 15 residues. V was clipped by 0 bases and J by 6 bases, with 15 bases between them. Looked up from germline, CDR1 is LGHNA and CDR2 is YNFKEQ. The DNA of the CDR3 is TGTGCCAGCAGCCAAGATTGGCCTAGAGCTGGCGAGCAGTACTTC. It codes for CASSQDWPRAGEQYF.

J is TRBJ1-3 and V is TRBV30, with 8 nucleotides matching TRBD1. Per germline, CDR1 GTSNPN and CDR2 SVGIG (reference sequence). After removal of 5 bases from V and 2 bases from J, the junction contained 8 bases not matched to a gene. This CDR3 contains 15 residues. CDR3 sequence: CAWGAADRAGNTIYF. DNA for the CDR3: TGTGCCTGGGGGGCCGCGGACAGGGCTGGAAACACCATATATTTT.

The J gene is TRBJ2-3, the V gene TRBV9, with 7 positions matching TRBD1. The junction had 7 bases not matched to a gene; V was cut back by 0 bases and J by 3 bases. The CDR3 is made up of 16 amino acids. Germline V gives CDR1 SGDLS, CDR2 YYNGEE. Written as DNA, the CDR3 is TGTGCCAGCAGCGTAGGCCTTCTGACAGGGACAGATACGCAGTATTTT. Translated, it gives CASSVGLLTGTDTQYF.

The chain recombines TRBV21-1 with TRBJ2-7; the D call of TRBD2 is as the table states it, not checked on the DNA. TRBV21-1 is a pseudogene locus. The length of the CDR3 is 11 residues. The CDR3 DNA reads TGTGCCAGCATCCTCCCCTACGAGCAGTACTTC. Translating it yields CASILPYEQYF.

V gene TRBV18 combines with J gene TRBJ1-2, with D possibly TRBD1 on 6 matching bases. Germline CDR1 and CDR2: KGHSH and LQKENI. Trimming left V 4 bases short and J 4 bases short, with 13 bases between. This CDR3 is 14 amino acids long. CDR3 nucleotide sequence: TGTGCCAGCTCACAAGTCCGGGACACCTATGGCTACACCTTC. It codes for CASSQVRDTYGYTF.

The CDR3 bases are TGTGCCAGCAGGGACGAAGAGACCCAGTACTTC. This translates into CASRDEETQYF. The J gene is TRBJ2-5, the V gene TRBV7-8, with D unclear. V was clipped by 6 bases and J by 3 bases, with 5 bases between them. This CDR3 comprises 11 residues. Germline V gene data show CDR1 as SGHVS and CDR2 as FQNEAQ.

The V gene is TRBV30, the J gene TRBJ1-3; D remains unclear. Germline V gives CDR1 GTSNPN, CDR2 SVGIG (reference sequence). The CDR3 has 15 amino acids. Trimming removed 1 base at V and 0 bases at J, with 10 bases between. The CDR3 sequence: CAWSGDGDSGNTIYF. CDR3 bases: TGTGCCTGGAGTGGCGACGGGGACTCTGGAAACACCATATATTTT. Full variable domain (remainder filled in from reference TRBV30 and TRBJ1-3): SQTIHQWPATLVQPVGSPLSLECTVEGTSNPNLYWYRQAAGRGLQLLFYSVGIGQISSEVPQNLSASRPQDRQFILSSKKLLLSDSGFYLCAWSGDGDSGNTIYFGEGSWLTVV.

This sequence joins TRBV5-1 and TRBJ1-3; tentative D call: TRBD1 (6 bases). This CDR3 is 15 amino acids long. Germline CDR1 SGHRS, CDR2 YFSETQ. V was shortened by 0 bases and J by 2 bases, with 9 bases between the two germline ends. The CDR3 is CASSLAPGAGNTIYF. The CDR3 DNA reads as TGCGCCAGCAGCTTGGCCCCAGGGGCTGGAAACACCATATATTTT.

The chain has TRBV11-3 and TRBJ2-3; 8 positions match TRBD2. The V gene end was trimmed by 2 bases and the J gene end by 6 bases; junction bases not matched to a gene: 13. This CDR3 contains 17 residues. CDR1 SGHNT and CDR2 YENEEA come from the germline V gene. Here the CDR3 reads CASSLSQRERGADTQYF. As DNA, the CDR3 is TGTGCCAGCAGCTTATCTCAGCGGGAGAGAGGTGCGGATACGCAGTATTTT.

The chain employs TRBV30 and TRBJ2-1, with 8 positions matching TRBD1. The CDR3 contains 18 residues. V trimming: 2 bases; J trimming: 2 bases; junction bases outside the gene matches: 14. Germline values: CDR1 GTSNPN, CDR2 SVGIG (reference sequence). The CDR3 sequence: CAWSRQGAALGPYNEQFF. The DNA of the CDR3 is TGTGCCTGGAGTAGGCAGGGGGCTGCACTAGGGCCCTACAATGAGCAGTTCTTC.

A note on this clone: Compared with germline, one end of the junction differs, possibly owing to a read error. The chain links TRBV5-1 to TRBJ1-5, with D hard to call. CDR1 is SGHRS, CDR2 YFSETQ, per germline. The CDR3 spans 14 residues. The CDR3 sequence: CASSPTDSDQPQHF. The DNA of the CDR3 is TGCGCCAGCAGCCCGACGGATAGCGATCAGCCCCAGCATTTT.

The chain combines TRBV11-2 with TRBJ2-2, with 12 bases matching TRBD1. Germline CDR1 SGHAT, CDR2 FQNNGV. This CDR3 has 16 residues. V lost 5 bases, J lost 4 bases, and 5 bases stayed unmatched. The CDR3 here is CASSKGQGAVTGELFF. The CDR3 nucleotides are TGTGCCAGCAGCAAGGGACAGGGGGCAGTCACCGGGGAGCTGTTTTTT.

The V and J genes are TRBV19 and TRBJ2-1, with 9 bases identical to TRBD2. The CDR3 is 19 residues long. CDR1 is LNHDA, CDR2 SQIVND, per germline (reference sequence). The J segment lost 1 base and the V segment lost 4 bases, leaving 14 bases of the junction unmatched. CDR3 protein: CASSTRRGGGARSYNEQFF. The CDR3 DNA follows: TGTGCCAGTAGTACGCGAAGGGGCGGGGGGGCCCGTTCCTACAATGAGCAGTTCTTC.

V gene TRBV5-6 combines with J gene TRBJ2-7, with D unclear. This CDR3 has 13 amino acids. Germline assignment: CDR1 SGHDT and CDR2 YYEEEE. The ends were cut back, 0 bases at V and 1 base at J, with 5 bases in the middle. The CDR3 protein is CASSLDLSYEQYF. The CDR3 bases are TGTGCCAGCAGCTTGGACTTATCCTACGAGCAGTACTTC.

For the CDR3, the DNA is TGCAGCGTTGTGGGGGGAAATGAAAAACTGTTTTTT. This gives the protein CSVVGGNEKLFF. The V gene is TRBV29-1, the J gene TRBJ1-4, with D perhaps matching TRBD1 (5 bases). The ends were cut back, 4 bases at V and 5 bases at J, with 8 bases in the middle. This CDR3 spans 12 amino acids. Per germline, CDR1 SQVTM and CDR2 ANQGSEA.

V and J are TRBV4-1 and TRBJ1-4; D gene uncertain. This CDR3 contains 12 residues. Trimming removed 1 base from V and 7 bases from J, with 4 bases in between. Germline CDR1 is MGHRA and CDR2 is YSYEKL. The CDR3 DNA reads TGCGCCAGCAGCCAAGGAGGTGAAAAACTGTTTTTT. Translating it yields CASSQGGEKLFF.

The rearrangement uses TRBV5-6 and TRBJ1-1; unclear D gene. The germline V gene encodes CDR1 SGHDT and CDR2 YYEEEE. V lost 0 bases and J lost 5, with 5 bases in between. This CDR3 has 12 amino acids. CDR3 protein: CASSLGVTEAFF. CDR3 DNA: TGTGCCAGCAGCTTGGGGGTAACTGAAGCTTTCTTT.

This clone showed up just once. This chain links TRBV7-2 with TRBJ2-7; maybe TRBD1 (7 bases). Trimming stripped 4 bases from V and 4 bases from J, with 20 bases between. Per germline, CDR1 SGHTA and CDR2 FQGNSA. CDR3 size: 16 residues. The CDR3 region has the DNA TGTGCCAGCAGCTCCGAAGGAGGGGGCAGCGTATACGAGCAGTACTTC. This codes for CASSSEGGGSVYEQYF.

The rearrangement uses TRBV7-2 and TRBJ1-3, with D possibly being TRBD1 (6 bases). The V gene lost 5 bases and the J gene lost 4 bases, with 18 bases spanning the gap. Germline values: CDR1 SGHTA, CDR2 FQGNSA. This CDR3 is 16 amino acids long. The DNA of the CDR3 is TGTGCCAGCAGCCCCACCCCGGCAGGGGCAGGAAACACCATATATTTT. Its translation is CASSPTPAGAGNTIYF. The full variable domain, in which reference TRBV7-2 and TRBJ1-3 provide the parts outside the CDR3, is GAGVSQSPSNKVTEKGKDVELRCDPISGHTALYWYRQSLGQGLEFLIYFQGNSAPDKSGLPSDRFSAERTGGSVSTLTIQRTQQEDSAVYLCASSPTPAGAGNTIYFGEGSWLTVV.

The J gene is TRBJ1-3, the V gene TRBV30; D is possibly TRBD1 (5 bases). The ends were cut back, 2 bases at V and 4 bases at J, with 12 bases in the middle. The CDR3 loop spans 14 amino acids. The germline CDR1 and CDR2 sequences are GTSNPN and SVGIG (reference sequence). CDR3 in amino acids: CAWSRTGAGNTIYF. DNA of the CDR3: TGTGCCTGGAGTCGAACAGGTGCCGGAAACACCATATATTTT.

The rearrangement joins TRBV19 to TRBJ1-1; 7 positions agree with TRBD1. The CDR3 runs 15 residues. Germline V CDR1 and CDR2: LNHDA, SQIVND (reference sequence). V trimming: 5 bases; J trimming: 1 base; junction bases outside the gene matches: 7. CDR3 region: CASSVPGTANTEAFF. The DNA for the CDR3 is TGTGCCAGTAGTGTCCCCGGGACAGCGAACACTGAAGCTTTCTTT.

The CDR3 DNA reads TGTGCCAGCAGTTACTCGATCGGAGGGAACGAGCAGTACTTC. It codes for CASSYSIGGNEQYF. This sequence joins TRBV6-5 and TRBJ2-7; weak D call: TRBD2 (6 bases). The V end lost 0 bases, the J end lost 5 bases, and 11 bases lay between the germline ends. The germline V gene encodes CDR1 MNHEY and CDR2 SVGAGI. The CDR3 has 14 amino acids.

V usage is TRBV10-3 and J usage is TRBJ1-2; no reliable D call. V lost 7 bases and J 6 bases, leaving 12 bases between the germline ends. CDR1 ENHRY and CDR2 SYGVKD come from the germline V gene. The CDR3 is 12 amino acids. The CDR3 loop reads CAIMGREDGYTF. As DNA, the CDR3 is TGTGCCATCATGGGGAGGGAGGATGGCTACACCTTC.

This clone was seen more than once but under ten times. The J gene is TRBJ1-2, the V gene TRBV6-2 or TRBV6-3; 9 bases are a match to TRBD1. Trimming took 2 bases from V and 8 from J; bases not matched to a gene: 6. The V gene's germline CDR1 is MNHEY and CDR2 SVGEGT. This CDR3 region has 14 residues. CDR3 sequence (DNA): TGTGCCAGCAGTTACCGGGACAGGGATCGCGGCTACACCTTC. The encoded protein is CASSYRDRDRGYTF.